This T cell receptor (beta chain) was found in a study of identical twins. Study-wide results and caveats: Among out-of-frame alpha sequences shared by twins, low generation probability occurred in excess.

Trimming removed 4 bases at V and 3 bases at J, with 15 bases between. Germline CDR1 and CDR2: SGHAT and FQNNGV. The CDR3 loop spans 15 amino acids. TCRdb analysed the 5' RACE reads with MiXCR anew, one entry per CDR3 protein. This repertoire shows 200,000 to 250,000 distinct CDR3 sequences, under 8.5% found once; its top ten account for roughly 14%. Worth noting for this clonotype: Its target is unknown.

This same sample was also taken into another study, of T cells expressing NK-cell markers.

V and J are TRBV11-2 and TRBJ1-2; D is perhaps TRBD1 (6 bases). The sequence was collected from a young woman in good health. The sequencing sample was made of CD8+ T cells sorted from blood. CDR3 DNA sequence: TGTGCCAGCAGCTATCACAGGGCAGCATACTATGGCTACACCTTC. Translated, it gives CASSYHRAAYYGYTF.